This TCR beta chain was sequenced during a study of T cell responses to AZD1222 COVID-19 vaccine. Findings of the study overall: Increases in Spike-specific TCR breadth and depth were seen after two AZD1222 doses.

With respect to this clone: Its specificity is unknown.

Sequenced by immunoSEQ multiplex PCR; TCRdb stores in-frame clones only, minus some. The repertoire holds 95,000 to 150,000 clones, around 91% seen once, with 1.7% in the top ten. Trimming took off 5 bases at V and 6 bases at J, with 12 bases between the two ends. Germline CDR1 is LGHDT and CDR2 is YNNKEL (reference sequence). There are 13 residues in the CDR3. This material consisted of peripheral blood, taken on day 0 of AZD1222 vaccination. The sequence was obtained from an adult in good health. The chain has TRBV3-1 (or the pseudogene TRBV3-2) and TRBJ2-3; maybe TRBD2 (6 bases). CDR3 DNA sequence: TGTGCCAGCAGCTATAATGGAGGGGATACGCAGTATTTT. This gives the protein CASSYNGGDTQYF.